This T cell receptor (beta chain) emerged from a study of blood T cell repertoires in COVID-19. As for the study in general: The samples span acute and convalescent COVID-19 from the United States, Italy and Spain. PBMCs, B-cell-depleted T cells, or T cells provided the cDNA or gDNA that made up the material.

Original methodology: Amplified reference gene primers provided the basis for estimating nucleated cell counts. Clones were sequenced by immunoSEQ multiplex PCR, and TCRdb holds only the in-frame ones, with some missing. The D gene and trimming were derived from the DNA, and the V and J assignments and clone size from that table. The sample records roughly 100,000 clones, 65% to 90% being singletons. This CDR3 spans 13 amino acids. The germline V and J ends were trimmed by 1 base and 5 bases, with 6 bases remaining between them. CDR1 SGHNT and CDR2 YENEEA come from the germline V gene. The chain uses TRBV11-3 and TRBJ2-1; the D gene is possibly TRBD1 (5 bases). The TCR was taken from a woman of 80 years or more with acute or convalescent COVID-19. Material for sequencing was peripheral blood. The CDR3: CASSLGQNNEQFF. CDR3 sequence (DNA): TGTGCCAGCAGCTTAGGACAGAACAATGAGCAGTTCTTC. The whole variable domain, filled in from reference TRBV11-3 and TRBJ2-1, reads EAGVVQSPRYKIIEKKQPVAFWCNPISGHNTLYWYLQNLGQGPELLIRYENEEAVDDSQLPKDRFSAERLKGVDSTLKIQPAELGDSAVYLCASSLGQNNEQFFGPGTRLTVL.